This passage covers 19 T cell receptor beta chains from one sample sequenced in a study of technical replicates of blood from a handful of donors. Some clones are missing from TCRdb's copy, which holds only in-frame ones; the method was immunoSEQ multiplex PCR. The profile covers 87,000 or so clones, with 92% appearing a single time and roughly 0.27% taken by the ten largest. The sample comprised T cells isolated from PBMCs. These receptors all stem from a human donor in good health.

The J gene is TRBJ1-4, the V gene TRBV28, with D possibly being TRBD1 (6 bases). The germline V and J ends were trimmed by 6 bases and 0 bases, with 11 bases remaining between them. The length of the CDR3 is 15 residues. Germline values: CDR1 MDHEN, CDR2 SYDVKM. The CDR3 loop is CASSRDTATNEKLFF. The DNA for the CDR3 is TGTGCCAGCAGCCGGGACACCGCAACTAATGAAAAACTGTTTTTT.

The chain recombines TRBV6-1 with TRBJ1-1, with D possibly being TRBD1 (5 bases). Germline CDR1 MNHNS, CDR2 SASEGT. The CDR3 length is 14 residues. The germline V and J ends were trimmed by 7 bases and 3 bases, with 15 bases remaining between them. CDR3 DNA: TGTGCCAGCACGGGGGGAGTATGGGACACTGAAGCTTTCTTT. Protein: CASTGGVWDTEAFF.

This chain connects TRBV9 to TRBJ2-4; 7 nucleotides agree with TRBD2. The germline V gene has CDR1 SGDLS and CDR2 YYNGEE. J lost 7 bases, V lost 4 bases, and 14 bases had no gene match. The CDR3 is 16 amino acids. CDR3 nucleotide sequence: TGTGCCAGCAGCCCCCGGACGGCCTGGGGGGGGAACATTCAGTACTTC. Translating gives CASSPRTAWGGNIQYF.

The V and J genes are TRBV2 and TRBJ2-1; 11 positions agree with TRBD2. There are 16 residues in the CDR3. V lost 5 bases and J lost 2; bases outside the gene matches: 5. Per germline, CDR1 SNHLY and CDR2 FYNNEI. CDR3: CASSIRLAGTYNEQFF. The CDR3 DNA sequence: TGTGCCAGCAGTATACGACTAGCGGGAACCTACAATGAGCAGTTCTTC.

The chain joins TRBV27 to TRBJ1-3; D not resolved. The germline V gene has CDR1 MNHEY and CDR2 SMNVEV (reference sequence). V was clipped by 3 bases and J by 4 bases, with 13 bases between them. The CDR3 is 15 residues long. CDR3 sequence: CASSFSGSGGNTIYF. The CDR3 nucleotides are TGTGCCAGCAGTTTCTCAGGATCGGGAGGAAACACCATATATTTT.

The genes are TRBV4-2 and TRBJ2-1; 9 bases align to TRBD2. J gave up 3 bases and V 4 bases, and 7 bases lay outside the gene matches. The CDR3 length is 16 residues. The germline V gene has CDR1 LGHNA and CDR2 YNFKEQ. CDR3 DNA: TGTGCCAGCAGCCCCATGACTAGCGGACACTACAATGAGCAGTTCTTC. Its protein is CASSPMTSGHYNEQFF.

The chain employs TRBV29-1 and TRBJ2-5; D perhaps matches TRBD1 (5 bases). V lost 6 bases and J 5 bases, leaving 16 bases between the germline ends. The germline gives CDR1 SQVTM, CDR2 ANQGSEA. There are 13 residues in the CDR3. Here the CDR3 DNA reads TGCAGCGTCGAACCTCAGGGATTCGAGACCCAGTACTTC. The encoded protein is CSVEPQGFETQYF. Full variable domain (remainder filled in from reference TRBV29-1 and TRBJ2-5): SAVISQKPSRDICQRGTSLTIQCQVDSQVTMMFWYRQQPGQSLTLIATANQGSEATYESGFVIDKFPISRPNLTFSTLTVSNMSPEDSSIYLCSVEPQGFETQYFGPGTRLLVL.

The chain carries TRBV12-5 and TRBJ1-1; TRBD1 is a possible D gene (5 bases). Trimming stripped 2 bases from V and 8 bases from J, with 9 bases between. The CDR3 totals 12 residues. Per the germline V gene, CDR1 is LGHNT and CDR2 is FRNRAP. The CDR3 bases are TGTGCTAGTGGTTTGACAGCAGGGGAAGCTTTCTTT. Translation gives CASGLTAGEAFF.

The V and J genes are TRBV30 and TRBJ2-7, with 12 bases fitting TRBD2. The germline gives CDR1 GTSNPN, CDR2 SVGIG (reference sequence). The trim removed 5 bases at V and 3 bases at J, leaving 11 bases unmatched. The CDR3 loop spans 16 amino acids. In DNA, the CDR3 is TGTGCCTGGGTCCTAGCGGGGGGGTCGTCCCACTACGAGCAGTACTTC. This codes for CAWVLAGGSSHYEQYF.

The genes are TRBV28 and TRBJ2-1, with D possibly TRBD1 on 5 matching bases. The V and J ends lost 7 bases and 4 bases respectively, with 11 bases between them. The CDR3 spans 13 residues. Germline V lookup: CDR1 MDHEN, CDR2 SYDVKM. CDR3 DNA: TGTGCCAGCATCGAGCAGGGATACAATGAGCAGTTCTTC. It yields the protein CASIEQGYNEQFF.

This rearrangement joins TRBV4-1 to TRBJ2-1, with D maybe TRBD1 (5 bases). Germline V gives CDR1 MGHRA, CDR2 YSYEKL. The V and J ends lost 4 bases and 5 bases respectively, with 12 bases between them. There are 14 residues in the CDR3. CDR3 in DNA: TGCGCCAGCAGCCCCCTTACAGGTAACAATGAGCAGTTCTTC. As protein: CASSPLTGNNEQFF.

In its sample, this clone was seen a few times. This chain uses TRBV30 with TRBJ1-1; no definite D call. The CDR3 loop spans 11 amino acids. V was trimmed by 7 bases and J by 3 bases, leaving 9 bases between them. Germline lookup yields CDR1 GTSNPN and CDR2 SVGIG (reference sequence). CDR3: CASNLDTEAFF. The CDR3 DNA reads TGTGCCTCGAATTTAGACACTGAAGCTTTCTTT.

The chain is built from TRBV7-6 and TRBJ2-2; 10 bases fit TRBD1. The CDR3 is made up of 16 amino acids. V shed 5 bases, J shed 5 bases, and the junction held 8 bases outside the gene matches. Germline V gene data show CDR1 as SGHVS and CDR2 as FNYEAQ. CDR3 amino acids: CASSAGTGVGTGELFF. Written as DNA, the CDR3 is TGTGCCAGCAGCGCCGGGACAGGGGTCGGTACCGGGGAGCTGTTTTTT.

This clone was picked up one time. This rearrangement joins TRBV4-1 to TRBJ1-5; 9 positions match TRBD1. There are 19 residues in the CDR3. CDR1 is MGHRA, CDR2 YSYEKL, per germline. Trimming at V came to 0 bases and at J to 4 bases, leaving 13 bases not matched to a gene. In DNA, the CDR3 is TGCGCCAGCAGCCAAGAACGTAGGCGATTTGGACAGGGGAATCAGCCCCAGCATTTT. This encodes CASSQERRRFGQGNQPQHF.

The V and J genes are TRBV7-6 and TRBJ2-5, with 14 nucleotides matching TRBD2. Germline assignment: CDR1 SGHVS and CDR2 FNYEAQ. The V gene end was trimmed by 6 bases and the J gene end by 5 bases; junction bases not matched to a gene: 11. This CDR3 has 17 amino acids. The CDR3 spells CASRNPGRTSGRETQYF. CDR3 in DNA: TGTGCCAGCAGAAATCCAGGCCGGACTAGCGGGAGGGAGACCCAGTACTTC.

This clone was seen once. This chain joins TRBV2 and TRBJ1-2, with 7 bases fitting TRBD1. CDR1 and CDR2 (germline): SNHLY, FYNNEI. V shed 6 bases and J 2 bases; nucleotides not matched to a gene: 3. The length of the CDR3 is 13 residues. CDR3: CASRGQTNYGYTF. The CDR3 DNA sequence: TGTGCCAGCAGGGGACAGACAAACTATGGCTACACCTTC. The full variable domain, its missing parts supplied by reference TRBV2 and TRBJ1-2, is EPEVTQTPSHQVTQMGQEVILRCVPISNHLYFYWYRQILGQKVEFLVSFYNNEISEKSEIFDDQFSVERPDGSNFTLKIRSTKLEDSAMYFCASRGQTNYGYTFGSGTRLTVV.

The chain links TRBV28 to TRBJ1-2; D not certain. The V gene's germline CDR1 is MDHEN and CDR2 SYDVKM. Trimming stripped 3 bases from V and 5 bases from J, with 7 bases between. The CDR3 covers 12 residues. The CDR3, as DNA: TGTGCCAGCAGTTTCGGTCTGTATGGCTACACCTTC. Its protein product is CASSFGLYGYTF.

This chain joins TRBV5-1 and TRBJ2-1, with 10 bases that match TRBD2. This CDR3 has 16 amino acids. Germline V gene sequence: CDR1 SGHRS, CDR2 YFSETQ. With V trimmed by 2 bases and J by 4 bases, 6 bases remained unmatched. The CDR3 is CASSLLSGRRYNEQFF. CDR3 DNA: TGCGCCAGCAGCTTACTTAGCGGGAGGAGGTACAATGAGCAGTTCTTC. The full variable domain, its missing parts supplied by reference TRBV5-1 and TRBJ2-1, is KAGVTQTPRYLIKTRGQQVTLSCSPISGHRSVSWYQQTPGQGLQFLFEYFSETQRNKGNFPGRFSGRQFSNSRSEMNVSTLELGDSALYLCASSLLSGRRYNEQFFGPGTRLTVL.

The chain links TRBV7-9 to TRBJ1-5; TRBD1 aligns across 7 bases. The CDR3 has 14 amino acids. Losses at the gene ends were 10 bases for V and 8 bases for J; bases not matched to a gene: 14. CDR1 and CDR2 from the germline V gene are SEHNR and FQNEAQ (reference sequence). CDR3 coding DNA: TGTGCCACCTCTACCCCGAGGGGGACAGAGCCCCAGCATTTT. Translated, it gives CATSTPRGTEPQHF.